The 24 T cell receptor beta chains presented below share a single source sample, sequenced in a study of T cells after yellow fever vaccination. TCRdb reanalysed the 5' RACE reads using MiXCR and keeps one entry per CDR3 protein. In the table there are hundreds of thousands of distinct CDR3 sequences, approximately 13% of which are singletons. The material was PBMCs, obtained on the day of the yellow fever booster vaccination. All receptors derive from a man aged 25-40 years who received the YFV17D yellow fever vaccine.

This clonotype was detected only a few times. The chain uses TRBV7-7 and TRBJ2-7; TRBD1 aligns across 8 bases. V gave up 4 bases and J gave up 6 bases; unmatched junction bases: 5. Germline V gene data show CDR1 as SSHAT and CDR2 as FNYEAQ (reference sequence). The CDR3 loop spans 13 amino acids. The CDR3 nucleotides are TGTGCCAGCAGCTCAACAACAGGGGGCGAGCAGTACTTC. Amino acid sequence: CASSSTTGGEQYF.

This clonotype has more than one count but fewer than ten. V gene TRBV7-2 combines with J gene TRBJ2-5; TRBD2 might be the D (6 bases). Germline V gene lookup returns CDR1 SGHTA and CDR2 FQGNSA. This CDR3 has 15 residues. V was trimmed by 3 bases and J by 1 base, leaving 12 bases between them. Written as DNA, the CDR3 is TGTGCCAGCAGCTTCGCGCTAGCGATCCAAGAGACCCAGTACTTC. As protein: CASSFALAIQETQYF.

The chain joins TRBV28 to TRBJ2-1, with D unclear. V shed 8 bases and J shed 1 base, with 15 bases lying between them. This CDR3 is 15 amino acids long. Germline CDR1 MDHEN, CDR2 SYDVKM. CDR3 in DNA: TGTGCCAGCCTCCGGGCGACAAAGTCCTACAATGAGCAGTTCTTC. Amino acids: CASLRATKSYNEQFF.

The chain joins TRBV20-1 to TRBJ2-2; D is uncertain. There are 14 residues in the CDR3. Germline CDR1 reads DFQATT; CDR2 reads SNEGSKA (reference sequence). The V end lost 3 bases, the J end lost 2 bases, and 10 bases lay between the germline ends. The CDR3 spells CSASPGINTGELFF. As DNA, the CDR3 is TGCAGTGCTAGCCCCGGAATAAACACCGGGGAGCTGTTTTTT.

The V call is TRBV7-9, the J call TRBJ2-7; TRBD1 matches 10 bases. CDR1 is SEHNR and CDR2 is FQNEAQ in the germline V gene (reference sequence). The CDR3 contains 14 residues. V lost 5 bases to trimming and J lost 5 bases; unmatched junction nucleotides: 6. The CDR3 region is CASSPRDRGDEQYF. The CDR3 coding sequence is TGTGCCAGCAGCCCTCGGGACAGGGGTGACGAGCAGTACTTC.

The rearrangement uses TRBV20-1 and TRBJ2-7; the match to TRBD2 covers 7 bases. The CDR3 sequence is 14 residues long. CDR1 and CDR2 (germline): DFQATT, SNEGSKA (reference sequence). Germline trimming cut 5 bases from V and 6 bases from J; bases unmatched to any gene: 13. Written as DNA, the CDR3 is TGCAGTGCTCCCCCCGCTGGCGGGAGCCCCGAGCAGTACTTC. Its protein product is CSAPPAGGSPEQYF.

The rearrangement uses TRBV21-1 and TRBJ2-1; no check of the table's D call, TRBD1, against the DNA was made. TRBV21-1 is deemed a pseudogene. The length of the CDR3 is 14 residues. CDR3 protein: CASNLQGAGNEQFF. Written as DNA, the CDR3 is TGTGCCAGCAACCTACAGGGCGCGGGCAATGAGCAGTTCTTC.

The table lists this clonotype with a few counts. The CDR3 bases are TGTGCCAGCAGCTCCTCCGGGACTGTCACAGATACGCAGTATTTT. This codes for CASSSSGTVTDTQYF. The chain recombines TRBV7-9 with TRBJ2-3; D possibly corresponds to TRBD2 (6 bases). Trimming pared 4 bases from V and 2 bases from J, leaving 13 bases between. Germline CDR1 and CDR2: SEHNR and FQNEAQ (reference sequence). This CDR3 has 15 amino acids. Full variable domain (remainder filled in from reference TRBV7-9 and TRBJ2-3): DTGVSQNPRHKITKRGQNVTFRCDPISEHNRLYWYRQTLGQGPEFLTYFQNEAQLEKSRLLSDRFSAERPKGSFSTLEIQRTEQGDSAMYLCASSSSGTVTDTQYFGPGTRLTVL.

The genes are TRBV3-1 and TRBJ2-7; the D is unclear. Trimming took off 1 base at V and 1 base at J, with 5 bases between the two ends. The CDR3 is made up of 13 amino acids. CDR1 is LGHDT and CDR2 is YNNKEL in the germline V gene (reference sequence). CDR3 nucleotides: TGTGCCAGCAGCCAAGTAGATTCCTACGAGCAGTACTTC. It specifies CASSQVDSYEQYF.

This clonotype was observed a handful of times. The V call is TRBV12-3 or TRBV12-4, the J call TRBJ2-7, with TRBD2 as a possible D gene (6 bases). This CDR3 has 15 amino acids. V lost 5 bases and J lost 6, with 20 bases in between. CDR3 sequence reads: CASSPRRAAGSEQYF. In DNA, the CDR3 is TGTGCCAGCAGTCCCCGACGGGCGGCGGGGTCCGAGCAGTACTTC.

CDR3 DNA: TGTGCCAGCAGCTTCCCTATAGCGGGCTCGAACACCGGGGAGCTGTTTTTT. Translating it yields CASSFPIAGSNTGELFF. The chain recombines TRBV11-2 with TRBJ2-2, with 7 bases lining up with TRBD2. The ends lost 3 bases at V and 0 bases at J; junction bases unmatched: 7. This CDR3 comprises 17 residues. The V gene's germline CDR1 is SGHAT and CDR2 FQNNGV.

This clonotype was observed a handful of times. This rearrangement joins TRBV2 to TRBJ1-5; 7 positions match TRBD1. The CDR3 is 15 amino acids. Trimming removed 3 bases from V and 5 bases from J; junction bases left unmatched: 7. Germline CDR1 is SNHLY and CDR2 is FYNNEI. DNA of the CDR3: TGTGCCAGCAGTGATCGGGGCAGGGGGTATCAGCCCCAGCATTTT. Its translation is CASSDRGRGYQPQHF. The entire variable domain, with the rest obtained from reference TRBV2 and TRBJ1-5, is as follows: EPEVTQTPSHQVTQMGQEVILRCVPISNHLYFYWYRQILGQKVEFLVSFYNNEISEKSEIFDDQFSVERPDGSNFTLKIRSTKLEDSAMYFCASSDRGRGYQPQHFGDGTRLSIL.

V usage is TRBV29-1 and J usage is TRBJ1-2, with D possibly matching TRBD1 (6 bases). The length of the CDR3 is 13 residues. V lost 4 bases and J 2 bases, leaving 11 bases between the germline ends. Germline V gives CDR1 SQVTM, CDR2 ANQGSEA. This chain's CDR3 is CSVATGQNYGYTF. The CDR3 nucleotides are TGCAGCGTTGCAACCGGACAGAACTATGGCTACACCTTC.

The chain employs TRBV5-4 and TRBJ1-2; D unclear. The germline CDR1 and CDR2 sequences are SGHNT and YYREEE (reference sequence). CDR3 length equals 15 residues. Between the trimmed V and J ends, which lost 4 bases and 4 bases, there was a span of 17 bases. CDR3 residues: CASSAAQEPGYGYTF. Here the CDR3 DNA reads TGTGCCAGCAGCGCTGCCCAAGAACCCGGCTATGGCTACACCTTC.

The V gene is TRBV6-2 or TRBV6-3, the J gene TRBJ2-7; D unresolved. Germline V gene lookup returns CDR1 MNHEY and CDR2 SVGEGT. This CDR3 region has 10 residues. The V gene lost 8 bases and the J gene lost 7 bases, with 9 bases spanning the gap. CDR3: CASRDEEQYF. The CDR3, as DNA: TGTGCCAGCCGTGATGAGGAGCAGTACTTC.

This clonotype was seen at least ten times. The chain couples TRBV11-2 to TRBJ2-1; D gene uncertain. Trimming took off 0 bases at V and 15 bases at J, with 15 bases between the two ends. This CDR3 has 13 residues. CDR1 and CDR2 from the germline V gene are SGHAT and FQNNGV. CDR3 loop: CASSLDRPSGPFF. The CDR3 DNA sequence: TGTGCCAGCAGCTTAGATAGGCCTAGTGGTCCGTTCTTC.

The V call is TRBV5-1, the J call TRBJ2-7; D tentatively fits TRBD1 or TRBD2 (5 bases each). In germline, CDR1 is SGHRS, CDR2 YFSETQ. The CDR3 has 16 amino acids. V shed 1 base and J shed 1 base, with 15 bases lying between them. Written as DNA, the CDR3 is TGCGCCAGCAGCTTGAACGGTCGGGGCATTTCCTACGAGCAGTACTTC. This sequence encodes CASSLNGRGISYEQYF.

This clonotype was seen a handful of times. The chain employs TRBV20-1 and TRBJ2-3, with 7 bases aligning to TRBD2. CDR1 is DFQATT, CDR2 SNEGSKA, per germline (reference sequence). The length of the CDR3 is 14 residues. After removal of 6 bases from V and 5 bases from J, the junction contained 11 bases not matched to a gene. The CDR3 DNA reads as TGCAGTGCCCCCTGGGGACTAACTTTAGATACGCAGTATTTT. Its translation is CSAPWGLTLDTQYF.

The sample holds a few counts of this clonotype. The chain uses TRBV7-2 and TRBJ2-3; D call uncertain. This CDR3 is 15 amino acids long. Between the trimmed V and J ends, which lost 5 bases and 2 bases, there was a span of 14 bases. Per germline, CDR1 SGHTA and CDR2 FQGNSA. The CDR3 loop is CASSLAKTYTDTQYF. CDR3 coding DNA: TGTGCCAGCAGCCTCGCGAAAACCTACACAGATACGCAGTATTTT.

There are a few counts of this clonotype. The genes are TRBV28 and TRBJ1-5, with a tentative D call TRBD1 (6 bases). V was trimmed by 8 bases and J by 1 base, leaving 12 bases between them. This CDR3 contains 14 residues. Germline V gene lookup returns CDR1 MDHEN and CDR2 SYDVKM. The CDR3 is CASCLRGSNQPQHF. The CDR3 DNA sequence: TGTGCCAGCTGTCTCAGGGGCAGCAATCAGCCCCAGCATTTT. The whole variable domain, filled in from reference TRBV28 and TRBJ1-5, reads DVKVTQSSRYLVKRTGEKVFLECVQDMDHENMFWYRQDPGLGLRLIYFSYDVKMKEKGDIPEGYSVSREKKERFSLILESASTNQTSMYLCASCLRGSNQPQHFGDGTRLSIL.

This sequence joins TRBV5-1 and TRBJ2-3; no reliable D call. This CDR3 has 14 residues. V was cut by 0 bases and J by 6 bases, with 11 bases left in between. Germline CDR1 SGHRS, CDR2 YFSETQ. The CDR3 sequence: CASSLVPNSDTQYF. CDR3 nucleotides: TGCGCCAGCAGCTTGGTTCCCAATTCGGATACGCAGTATTTT. The complete variable domain, with remaining parts taken from reference TRBV5-1 and TRBJ2-3, reads KAGVTQTPRYLIKTRGQQVTLSCSPISGHRSVSWYQQTPGQGLQFLFEYFSETQRNKGNFPGRFSGRQFSNSRSEMNVSTLELGDSALYLCASSLVPNSDTQYFGPGTRLTVL.

This clonotype was recorded a few times. The chain couples TRBV6-2 or TRBV6-3 to TRBJ2-7; the D is unclear. Per germline, CDR1 MNHEY and CDR2 SVGEGT. The CDR3 has 14 residues. The V and J ends lost 6 bases and 2 bases respectively, with 14 bases between them. CDR3 amino acids: CASSLRLTPYEQYF. CDR3 bases: TGTGCCAGCAGCCTCCGGCTTACCCCCTACGAGCAGTACTTC.

The chain is built from TRBV7-3 and TRBJ2-1; 7 bases map to TRBD1. J lost 5 bases, V lost 3 bases, and 7 bases had no gene match. The CDR3 has 15 amino acids. Looked up from germline, CDR1 is SGHTA and CDR2 is FQGTGA. CDR3 region: CASSFTGALHNEQFF. DNA for the CDR3: TGTGCCAGCAGCTTCACAGGGGCGCTCCACAATGAGCAGTTCTTC.

This clonotype was detected only a few times. The rearrangement uses TRBV28 and TRBJ2-5; unclear D gene. CDR3 length: 13 amino acids. V gave up 5 bases and J gave up 3 bases, with 10 bases separating them. CDR1 and CDR2 (germline): MDHEN, SYDVKM. The CDR3 coding sequence is TGTGCCAGCAGTCATCAGCTAAAAGAGACCCAGTACTTC. It translates to CASSHQLKETQYF.